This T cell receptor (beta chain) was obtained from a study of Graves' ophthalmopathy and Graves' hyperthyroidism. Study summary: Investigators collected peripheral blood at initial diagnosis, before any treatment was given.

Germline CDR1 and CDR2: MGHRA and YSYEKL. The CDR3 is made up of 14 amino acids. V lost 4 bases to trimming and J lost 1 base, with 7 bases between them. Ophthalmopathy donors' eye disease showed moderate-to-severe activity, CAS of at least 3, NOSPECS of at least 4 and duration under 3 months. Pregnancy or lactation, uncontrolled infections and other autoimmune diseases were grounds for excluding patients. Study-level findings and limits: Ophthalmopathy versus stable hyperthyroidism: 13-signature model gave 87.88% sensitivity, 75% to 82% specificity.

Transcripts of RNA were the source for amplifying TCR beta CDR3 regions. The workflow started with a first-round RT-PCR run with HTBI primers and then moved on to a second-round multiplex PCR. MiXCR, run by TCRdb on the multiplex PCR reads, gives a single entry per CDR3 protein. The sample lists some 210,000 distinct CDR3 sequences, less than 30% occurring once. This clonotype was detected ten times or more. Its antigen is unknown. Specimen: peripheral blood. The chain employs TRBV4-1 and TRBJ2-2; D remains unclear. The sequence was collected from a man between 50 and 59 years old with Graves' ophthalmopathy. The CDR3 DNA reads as TGCGCCAGCAGCCGCAAGGAGAACACCGGGGAGCTGTTTTTT. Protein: CASSRKENTGELFF.